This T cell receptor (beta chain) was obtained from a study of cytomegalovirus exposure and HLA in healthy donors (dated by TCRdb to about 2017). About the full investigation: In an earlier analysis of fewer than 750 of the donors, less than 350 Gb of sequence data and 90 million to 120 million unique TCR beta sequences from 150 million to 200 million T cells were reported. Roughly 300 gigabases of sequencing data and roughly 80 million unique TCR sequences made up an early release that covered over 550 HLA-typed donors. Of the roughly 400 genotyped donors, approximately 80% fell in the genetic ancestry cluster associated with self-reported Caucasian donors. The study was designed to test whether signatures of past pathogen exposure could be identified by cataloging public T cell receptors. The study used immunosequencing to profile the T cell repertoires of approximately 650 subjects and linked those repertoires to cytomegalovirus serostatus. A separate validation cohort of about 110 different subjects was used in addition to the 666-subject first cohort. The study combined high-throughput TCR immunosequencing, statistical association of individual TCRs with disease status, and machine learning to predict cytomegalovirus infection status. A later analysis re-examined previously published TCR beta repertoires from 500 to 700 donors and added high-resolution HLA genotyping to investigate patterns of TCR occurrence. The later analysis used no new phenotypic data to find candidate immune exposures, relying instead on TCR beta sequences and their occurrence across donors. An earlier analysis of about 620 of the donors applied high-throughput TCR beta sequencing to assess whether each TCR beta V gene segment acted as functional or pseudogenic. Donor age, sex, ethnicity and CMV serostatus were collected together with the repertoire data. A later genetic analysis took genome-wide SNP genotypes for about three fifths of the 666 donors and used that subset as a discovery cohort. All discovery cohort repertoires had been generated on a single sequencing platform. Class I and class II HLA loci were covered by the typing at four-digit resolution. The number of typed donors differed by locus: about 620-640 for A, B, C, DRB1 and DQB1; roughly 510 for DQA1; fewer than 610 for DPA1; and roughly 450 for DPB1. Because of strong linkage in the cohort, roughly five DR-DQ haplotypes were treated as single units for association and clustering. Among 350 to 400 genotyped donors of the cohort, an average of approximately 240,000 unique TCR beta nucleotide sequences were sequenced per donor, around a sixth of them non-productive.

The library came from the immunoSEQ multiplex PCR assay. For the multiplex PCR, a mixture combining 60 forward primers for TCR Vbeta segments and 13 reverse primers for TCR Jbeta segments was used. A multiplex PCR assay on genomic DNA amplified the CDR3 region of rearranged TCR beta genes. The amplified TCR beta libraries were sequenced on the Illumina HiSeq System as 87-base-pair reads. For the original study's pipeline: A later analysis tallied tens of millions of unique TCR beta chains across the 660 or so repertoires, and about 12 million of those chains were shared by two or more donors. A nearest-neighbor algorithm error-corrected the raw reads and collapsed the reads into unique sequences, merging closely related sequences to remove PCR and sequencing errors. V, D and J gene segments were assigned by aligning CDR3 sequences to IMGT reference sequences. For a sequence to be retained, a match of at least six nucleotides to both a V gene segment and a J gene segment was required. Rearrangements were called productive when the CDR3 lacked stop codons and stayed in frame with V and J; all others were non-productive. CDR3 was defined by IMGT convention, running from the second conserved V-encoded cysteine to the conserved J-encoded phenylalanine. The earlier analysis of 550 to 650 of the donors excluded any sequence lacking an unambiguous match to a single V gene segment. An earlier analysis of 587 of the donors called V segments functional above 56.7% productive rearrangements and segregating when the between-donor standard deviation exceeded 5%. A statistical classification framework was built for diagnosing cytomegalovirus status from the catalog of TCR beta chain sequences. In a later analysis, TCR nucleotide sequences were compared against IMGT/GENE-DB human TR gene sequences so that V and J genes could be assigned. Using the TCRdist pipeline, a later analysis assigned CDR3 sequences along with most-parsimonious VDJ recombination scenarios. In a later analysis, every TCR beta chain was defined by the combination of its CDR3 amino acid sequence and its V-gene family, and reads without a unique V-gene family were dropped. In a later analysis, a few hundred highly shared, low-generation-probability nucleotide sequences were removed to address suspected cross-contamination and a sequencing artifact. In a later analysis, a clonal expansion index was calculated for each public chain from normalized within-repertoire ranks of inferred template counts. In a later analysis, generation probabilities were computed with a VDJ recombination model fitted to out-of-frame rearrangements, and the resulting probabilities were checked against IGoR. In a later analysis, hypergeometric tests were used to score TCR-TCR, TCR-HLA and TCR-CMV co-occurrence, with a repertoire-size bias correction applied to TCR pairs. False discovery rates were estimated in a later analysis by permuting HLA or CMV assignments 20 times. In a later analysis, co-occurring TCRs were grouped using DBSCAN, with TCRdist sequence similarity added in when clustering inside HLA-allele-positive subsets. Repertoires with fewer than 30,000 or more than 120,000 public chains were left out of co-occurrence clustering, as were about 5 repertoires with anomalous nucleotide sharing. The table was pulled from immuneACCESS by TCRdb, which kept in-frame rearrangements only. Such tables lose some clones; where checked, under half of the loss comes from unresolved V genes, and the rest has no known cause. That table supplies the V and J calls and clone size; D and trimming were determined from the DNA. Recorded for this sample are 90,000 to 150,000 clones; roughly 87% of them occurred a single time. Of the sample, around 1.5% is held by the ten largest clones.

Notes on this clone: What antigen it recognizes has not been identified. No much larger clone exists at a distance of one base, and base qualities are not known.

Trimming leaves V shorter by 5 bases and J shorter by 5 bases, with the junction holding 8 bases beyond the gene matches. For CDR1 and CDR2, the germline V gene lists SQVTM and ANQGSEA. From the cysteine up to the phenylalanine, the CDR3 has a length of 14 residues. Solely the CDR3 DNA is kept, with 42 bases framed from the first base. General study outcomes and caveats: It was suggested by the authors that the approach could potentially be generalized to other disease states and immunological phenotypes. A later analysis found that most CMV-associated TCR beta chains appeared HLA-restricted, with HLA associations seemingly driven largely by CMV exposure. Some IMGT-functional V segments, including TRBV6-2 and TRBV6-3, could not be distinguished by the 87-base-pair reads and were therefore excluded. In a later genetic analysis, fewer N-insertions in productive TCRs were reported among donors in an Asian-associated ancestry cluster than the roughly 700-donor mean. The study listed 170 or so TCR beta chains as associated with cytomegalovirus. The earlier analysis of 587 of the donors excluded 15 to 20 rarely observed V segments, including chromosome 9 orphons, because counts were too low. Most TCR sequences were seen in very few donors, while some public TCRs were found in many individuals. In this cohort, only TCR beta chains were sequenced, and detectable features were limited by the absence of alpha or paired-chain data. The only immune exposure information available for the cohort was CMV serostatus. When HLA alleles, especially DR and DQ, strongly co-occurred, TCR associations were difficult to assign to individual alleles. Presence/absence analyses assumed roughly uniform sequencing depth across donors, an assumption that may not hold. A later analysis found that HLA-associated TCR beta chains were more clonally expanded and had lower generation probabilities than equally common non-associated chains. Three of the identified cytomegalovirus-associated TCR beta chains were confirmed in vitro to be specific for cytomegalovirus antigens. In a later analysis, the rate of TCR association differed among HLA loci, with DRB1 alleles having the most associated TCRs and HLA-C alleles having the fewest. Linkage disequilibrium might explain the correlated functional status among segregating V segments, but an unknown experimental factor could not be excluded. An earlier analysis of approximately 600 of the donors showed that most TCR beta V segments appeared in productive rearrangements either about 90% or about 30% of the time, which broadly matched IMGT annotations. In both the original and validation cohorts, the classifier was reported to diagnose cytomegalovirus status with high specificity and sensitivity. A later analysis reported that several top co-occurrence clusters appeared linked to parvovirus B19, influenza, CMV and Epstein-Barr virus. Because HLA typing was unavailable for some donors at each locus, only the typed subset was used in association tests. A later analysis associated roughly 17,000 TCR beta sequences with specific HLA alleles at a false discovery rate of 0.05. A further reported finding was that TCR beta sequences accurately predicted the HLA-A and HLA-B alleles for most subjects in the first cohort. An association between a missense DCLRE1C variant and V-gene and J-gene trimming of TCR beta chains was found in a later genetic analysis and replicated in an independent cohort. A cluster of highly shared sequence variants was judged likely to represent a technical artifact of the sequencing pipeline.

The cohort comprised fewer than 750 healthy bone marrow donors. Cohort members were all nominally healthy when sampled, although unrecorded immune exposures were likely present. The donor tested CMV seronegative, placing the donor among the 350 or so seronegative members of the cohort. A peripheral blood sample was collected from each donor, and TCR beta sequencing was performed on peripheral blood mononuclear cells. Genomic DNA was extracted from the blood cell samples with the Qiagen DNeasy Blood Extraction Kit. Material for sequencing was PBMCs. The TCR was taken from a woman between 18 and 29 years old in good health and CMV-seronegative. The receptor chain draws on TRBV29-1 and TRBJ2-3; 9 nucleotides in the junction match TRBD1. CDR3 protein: CSVTWDREVDTQYF. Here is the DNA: TGCAGCGTTACCTGGGACAGGGAAGTAGATACGCAGTATTTT.